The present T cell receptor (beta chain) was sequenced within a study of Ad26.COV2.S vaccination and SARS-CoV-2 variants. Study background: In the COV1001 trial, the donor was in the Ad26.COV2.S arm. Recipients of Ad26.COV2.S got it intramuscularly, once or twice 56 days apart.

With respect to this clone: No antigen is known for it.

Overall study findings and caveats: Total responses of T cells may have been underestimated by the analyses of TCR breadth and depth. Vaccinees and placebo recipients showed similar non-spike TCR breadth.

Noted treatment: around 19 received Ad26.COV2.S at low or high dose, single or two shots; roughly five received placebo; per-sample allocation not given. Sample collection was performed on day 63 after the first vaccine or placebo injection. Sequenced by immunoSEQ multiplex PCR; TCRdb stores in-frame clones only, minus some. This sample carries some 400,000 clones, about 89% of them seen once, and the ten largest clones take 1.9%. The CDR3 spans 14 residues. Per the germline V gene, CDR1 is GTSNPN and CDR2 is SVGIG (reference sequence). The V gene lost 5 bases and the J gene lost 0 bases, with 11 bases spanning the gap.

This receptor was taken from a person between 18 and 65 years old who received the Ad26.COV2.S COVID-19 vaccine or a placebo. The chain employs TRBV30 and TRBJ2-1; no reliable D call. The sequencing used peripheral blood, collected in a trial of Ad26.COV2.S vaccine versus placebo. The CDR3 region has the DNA TGTGCCTGGCCTCGTTGGGGCTCCTACAATGAGCAGTTCTTC. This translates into CAWPRWGSYNEQFF.